Listed below are T cell receptor beta chains from one sample, sequenced in a study of T cells in Graves' hyperthyroidism and ophthalmopathy. Via MiXCR, TCRdb re-called the multiplex PCR reads, giving one row per CDR3 protein. The sample includes 530,000 or so distinct CDR3 sequences, 15% to 20% of them seen just once. The sample consisted of blood. The receptors come from a woman aged 18 to 35 with Graves' ophthalmopathy. Each CDR3 is given with its conserved first and last residue. Fields, in order: V gene, CDR3 protein.

V: TRBV20-1
CDR3: CSARDGTGKLYGYTF

V: TRBV11-3
CDR3: CASSLDHETGDTGELFF

V: TRBV14
CDR3: CASSQEVATAEAFF

V: TRBV19
CDR3: CASSTPGQGSYGYTF

V: TRBV5-6
CDR3: CASTVSNYNEQFF

V: TRBV28
CDR3: CASSSYRVLGTNEKLFF

V: TRBV30
CDR3: CAWGEEQNYGYTF

V: TRBV7-9
CDR3: CASSLALSTDTQYF

V: TRBV30
CDR3: CAWTPGQGPGQPQHF

V: TRBV30
CDR3: CAWSKELSNTEAFF

V: TRBV28
CDR3: CASSPPEGLAYEQYF

V: TRBV7-9
CDR3: CASSLSRENTEAFF

V: TRBV4-3
CDR3: CASSQGMAGTEAFF

V: TRBV7-2
CDR3: CASSLGRVGVEQYF

V: TRBV20-1
CDR3: CSARDKEYSNQPQHF

V: TRBV29-1
CDR3: CSVGMRTSGIYEQYF

V: TRBV29-1
CDR3: CSVLTGQDTEAFF

V: TRBV7-9
CDR3: CASSQTGTNTEAFF

V: TRBV15
CDR3: CATSRQNTEAFF

V: TRBV19
CDR3: CASSIDWRDTQYF

V: TRBV28
CDR3: CASTEREASYEQYF